The present T cell receptor (beta chain) was sequenced within a study of T cell responses to AZD1222 COVID-19 vaccine. Assay used: immunoSEQ multiplex PCR; TCRdb lists only in-frame clones, some missing. The sample contains under 140,000 clones, around 90% of which appear only once. V was pared by 5 bases and J by 0 bases, with 13 bases between. The germline V gene has CDR1 SQVTM and CDR2 ANQGSEA. The CDR3 runs 14 residues. V is TRBV29-1 and J is TRBJ1-2; TRBD1 is a possible D gene (6 bases). The material sequenced was peripheral blood, taken on day 0 of AZD1222 vaccination. The TCR originated in an adult in good health. The CDR3 nucleotides are TGCAGCGTTCGGGGGCCCGGATCTAACTATGGCTACACCTTC. This encodes CSVRGPGSNYGYTF. The full variable domain, completed using reference TRBV29-1 and TRBJ1-2, is SAVISQKPSRDICQRGTSLTIQCQVDSQVTMMFWYRQQPGQSLTLIATANQGSEATYESGFVIDKFPISRPNLTFSTLTVSNMSPEDSSIYLCSVRGPGSNYGYTFGSGTRLTVV.